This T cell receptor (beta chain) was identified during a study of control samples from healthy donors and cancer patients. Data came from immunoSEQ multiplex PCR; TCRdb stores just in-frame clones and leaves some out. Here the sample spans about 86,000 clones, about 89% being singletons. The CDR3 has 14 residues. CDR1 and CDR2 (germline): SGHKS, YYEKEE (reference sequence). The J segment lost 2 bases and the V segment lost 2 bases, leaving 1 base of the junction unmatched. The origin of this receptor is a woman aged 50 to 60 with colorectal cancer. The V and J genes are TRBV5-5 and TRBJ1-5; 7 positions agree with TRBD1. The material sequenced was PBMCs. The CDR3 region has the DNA TGTGCCAGCAGCTTAGACAGGGGCAATCAGCCCCAGCATTTT. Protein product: CASSLDRGNQPQHF.